The 19 T cell receptor beta chains listed next were all sequenced from one sample in a study of OX40 agonist ivuxolimab in advanced cancers. Using immunoSEQ multiplex PCR, the repertoire was profiled, and TCRdb retains in-frame clones only, with some absent. The table records 65,000 to 90,000 clones, approximately 85% of them present only once. The input for sequencing was CD4+ or CD8+ T cells sorted from blood, taken in a trial of the OX40 agonist ivuxolimab. These receptors all come from an adult with an advanced solid tumor such as melanoma, head and neck, liver or kidney cancer.

The chain couples TRBV6-5 to TRBJ1-2; no clear D gene. The CDR3 is 12 amino acids. V was cut by 2 bases and J by 8 bases, with 9 bases left in between. Germline assignment: CDR1 MNHEY and CDR2 SVGAGI. CDR3 nucleotide sequence: TGTGCCAGCAGTTACGGTCTTGGCGGCTACACCTTC. It yields the protein CASSYGLGGYTF.

This sequence joins TRBV5-1 and TRBJ2-2; D remains ambiguous. Trimming removed 4 bases from V and 4 bases from J, with 11 bases in between. The V gene's germline CDR1 is SGHRS and CDR2 YFSETQ. This CDR3 spans 14 amino acids. The CDR3 region has the DNA TGCGCCAGCAGCCCCGGAGAAACCACCGGGGAGCTGTTTTTT. Protein product: CASSPGETTGELFF.

This clone was seen a single time. The chain employs TRBV5-4 and TRBJ2-3; D is possibly TRBD1 or TRBD2 (5 bases each). CDR3 length: 16 amino acids. The germline V gene encodes CDR1 SGHNT and CDR2 YYREEE (reference sequence). V gave up 3 bases and J gave up 0 bases, with 14 bases separating them. In DNA form, the CDR3 reads TGTGCCAGCAGCTCCCCCCTGGGGGAAAGCACAGATACGCAGTATTTT. This gives the protein CASSSPLGESTDTQYF.

V usage is TRBV5-1 and J usage is TRBJ2-7; D is possibly TRBD1 (5 bases). V was pared by 4 bases and J by 4 bases, with 15 bases between. The CDR3 length is 14 residues. The V gene's germline CDR1 is SGHRS and CDR2 YFSETQ. The CDR3 region is CASSPADMGYEQYF. CDR3 nucleotides: TGCGCCAGCAGCCCGGCGGACATGGGGTACGAGCAGTACTTC.

The J gene is TRBJ2-7, the V gene TRBV11-2, with D perhaps matching TRBD2 (5 bases). Germline loops: CDR1 SGHAT, CDR2 FQNNGV. The CDR3 has 13 residues. V was clipped by 3 bases and J by 7 bases, with 13 bases between them. The CDR3 bases are TGTGCCAGCAGCTTGGCTCCGGGAAGGGAGCAGTACTTC. It encodes CASSLAPGREQYF.

The chain carries TRBV6-5 and TRBJ2-5, with D tentatively TRBD1 (6 bases). The CDR3 is 14 residues long. With 8 bases removed from V and 1 base from J, the gap between germline ends came to 14 bases. Germline V CDR1 and CDR2: MNHEY, SVGAGI. The chain's CDR3 is CASLDRRSQETQYF. The CDR3 nucleotides read TGTGCCAGCCTCGACAGGCGATCCCAAGAGACCCAGTACTTC.

V is TRBV14 and J is TRBJ2-2; 7 bases map to TRBD1. Germline CDR1 reads SGHDN; CDR2 reads FVKESK. There are 18 residues in the CDR3. Losses at the gene ends were 3 bases for V and 3 bases for J; bases not matched to a gene: 13. The CDR3 here is CASSHPRRTTGYTGELFF. The CDR3, as DNA: TGTGCCAGCAGCCACCCCAGGAGGACGACAGGGTACACCGGGGAGCTGTTTTTT.

This clone occurred a few times. The V call is TRBV10-2, the J call TRBJ1-2, with a weak D call TRBD1 (6 bases). CDR1 is WSHSY, CDR2 SAAADI, per germline. This CDR3 is built from 15 residues. V lost 4 bases and J lost 2, with 14 bases in between. The CDR3 loop reads CASSGGQPRNYGYTF. CDR3 bases: TGCGCCAGCAGTGGAGGACAGCCCCGAAACTATGGCTACACCTTC.

This chain links TRBV7-9 with TRBJ2-5, with 10 bases matching TRBD2. After removal of 2 bases from V and 0 bases from J, the junction contained 9 bases not matched to a gene. The germline V gene has CDR1 SEHNR and CDR2 FQNEAQ (reference sequence). This CDR3 comprises 18 residues. The CDR3 is CASSLSSGLAVYQETQYF. CDR3 coding DNA: TGTGCCAGCAGCTTATCCTCCGGACTAGCGGTGTACCAAGAGACCCAGTACTTC.

This clone was seen a few times. V gene TRBV9 combines with J gene TRBJ1-5; perhaps TRBD1 as D (6 bases). Per the germline V gene, CDR1 is SGDLS and CDR2 is YYNGEE. V was clipped by 3 bases and J by 3 bases, with 13 bases between them. This CDR3 is 15 amino acids long. The CDR3 bases are TGTGCCAGCAGCGGTCAAGGGGGAGACAATCAGCCCCAGCATTTT. As protein: CASSGQGGDNQPQHF.

The V call is TRBV11-1, the J call TRBJ1-2; no reliable D call. In germline, CDR1 is SGHAT, CDR2 FQDESV (reference sequence). V lost 5 bases to trimming and J lost 8 bases, with 15 bases between them. This CDR3 is 13 amino acids long. The CDR3 DNA reads TGTGCCAGCAGCAGTAGGGCAAGCGGCGGCTACACCTTC. It encodes CASSSRASGGYTF.

This clone was picked up a small number of times. The chain is built from TRBV11-2 and TRBJ2-1; D perhaps matches TRBD2 (7 bases). The V end was cut by 6 bases, the J end by 5 bases, with 14 bases between. This CDR3 comprises 14 residues. Germline lookup yields CDR1 SGHAT and CDR2 FQNNGV. The DNA for the CDR3 is TGTGCCAGCAGGTCCAAGGGGGGGAACAATGAGCAGTTCTTC. It encodes CASRSKGGNNEQFF.

The chain joins TRBV4-3 to TRBJ1-2; tentatively, D is TRBD1 (6 bases). V lost 1 base, J lost 4 bases, and 16 bases lay in between. This CDR3 contains 16 residues. Germline lookup yields CDR1 LGHNA and CDR2 YSLEER. This CDR3 is CASSQVSGGATYGYTF. CDR3 sequence (DNA): TGCGCCAGCAGCCAAGTTAGTGGGGGGGCTACCTATGGCTACACCTTC.

The genes are TRBV5-4 and TRBJ2-3; 7 bases line up with TRBD2. J gave up 3 bases and V 1 base, and 5 bases lay outside the gene matches. Germline lookup yields CDR1 SGHNT and CDR2 YYREEE (reference sequence). The CDR3 has 15 residues. CDR3 amino acids: CASSLTAGNTDTQYF. The CDR3 DNA is TGTGCCAGCAGCTTGACAGCGGGGAATACAGATACGCAGTATTTT.

V is TRBV4-2 and J is TRBJ2-1, with 8 bases aligning to TRBD2. From germline, CDR1 is LGHNA and CDR2 YNFKEQ. V lost 2 bases, J lost 9 bases, and 3 bases stayed unmatched. The CDR3 spans 13 residues. The CDR3 DNA follows: TGTGCCAGCAGCCAACAACGGGGGGGTGAGCAGTTCTTC. This sequence encodes CASSQQRGGEQFF.

This chain uses TRBV5-1 with TRBJ1-4, with 9 positions matching TRBD1. With V trimmed by 4 bases and J by 0 bases, 10 bases remained unmatched. Per the germline V gene, CDR1 is SGHRS and CDR2 is YFSETQ. The CDR3 covers 18 residues. This chain's CDR3 is CASSADRGGIATNEKLFF. CDR3 DNA: TGCGCCAGCAGCGCGGACAGGGGCGGCATCGCAACTAATGAAAAACTGTTTTTT.

The V gene is TRBV6-6, the J gene TRBJ1-2; a possible D gene is TRBD1 (6 bases). This CDR3 region has 14 residues. The germline V and J ends were trimmed by 4 bases and 4 bases, with 13 bases remaining between them. Germline loops: CDR1 MNHNY, CDR2 SVGAGI (reference sequence). CDR3 nucleotides: TGTGCCAGCAGTTTGGACAGACCTTCCTATGGCTACACCTTC. Its protein product is CASSLDRPSYGYTF.

The rearrangement joins TRBV19 to TRBJ1-4, with unresolved D. From germline, CDR1 is LNHDA and CDR2 SQIVND (reference sequence). CDR3 length equals 14 residues. V lost 6 bases and J lost 0, with 8 bases in between. This CDR3 is CASRQIATNEKLFF. In nucleotides, the CDR3 is TGTGCCAGTAGACAGATTGCAACTAATGAAAAACTGTTTTTT.

The chain uses TRBV18 and TRBJ2-2; D remains ambiguous. This CDR3 is 16 amino acids long. Germline V gene data show CDR1 as KGHSH and CDR2 as LQKENI. Between the trimmed V and J ends, which lost 1 base and 4 bases, there was a span of 13 bases. This CDR3 is CASSPLRLLSTGELFF. In DNA form, the CDR3 reads TGTGCCAGCTCACCACTACGGTTACTGTCCACCGGGGAGCTGTTTTTT. Looking up the rest from reference TRBV18 and TRBJ2-2 gives the full variable domain: NAGVMQNPRHLVRRRGQEARLRCSPMKGHSHVYWYRQLPEEGLKFMVYLQKENIIDESGMPKERFSAEFPKEGPSILRIQQVVRGDSAAYFCASSPLRLLSTGELFFGEGSRLTVL.